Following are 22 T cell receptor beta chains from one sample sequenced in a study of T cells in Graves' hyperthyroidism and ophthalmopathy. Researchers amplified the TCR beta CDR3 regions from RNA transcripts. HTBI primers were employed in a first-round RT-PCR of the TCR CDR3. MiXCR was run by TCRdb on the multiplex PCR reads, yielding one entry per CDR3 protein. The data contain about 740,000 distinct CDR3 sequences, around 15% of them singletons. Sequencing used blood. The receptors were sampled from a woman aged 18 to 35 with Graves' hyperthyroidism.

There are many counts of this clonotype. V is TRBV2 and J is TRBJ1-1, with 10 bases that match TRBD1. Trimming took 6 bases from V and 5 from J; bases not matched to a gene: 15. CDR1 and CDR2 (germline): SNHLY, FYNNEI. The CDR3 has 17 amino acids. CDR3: CASSLPGQGRETTEAFF. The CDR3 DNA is TGTGCCAGCAGCCTTCCGGGACAGGGGCGTGAGACGACTGAAGCTTTCTTT.

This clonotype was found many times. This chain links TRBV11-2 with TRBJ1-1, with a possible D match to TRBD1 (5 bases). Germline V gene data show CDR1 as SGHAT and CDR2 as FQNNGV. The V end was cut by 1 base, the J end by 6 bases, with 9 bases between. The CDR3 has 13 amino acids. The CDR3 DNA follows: TGTGCCAGCAGCTTAGGGGACGGGGCTGAAGCTTTCTTT. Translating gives CASSLGDGAEAFF. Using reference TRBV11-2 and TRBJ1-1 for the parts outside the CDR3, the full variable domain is EAGVAQSPRYKIIEKRQSVAFWCNPISGHATLYWYQQILGQGPKLLIQFQNNGVVDDSQLPKDRFSAERLKGVDSTLKIQPAKLEDSAVYLCASSLGDGAEAFFGQGTRLTVV.

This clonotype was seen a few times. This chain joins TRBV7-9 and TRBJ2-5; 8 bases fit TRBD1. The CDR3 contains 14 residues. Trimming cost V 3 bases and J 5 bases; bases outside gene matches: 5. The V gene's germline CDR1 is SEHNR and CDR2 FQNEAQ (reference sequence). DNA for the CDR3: TGTGCCAGCAGCTTTCCAGGGGGCGGGGAGACCCAGTACTTC. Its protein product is CASSFPGGGETQYF.

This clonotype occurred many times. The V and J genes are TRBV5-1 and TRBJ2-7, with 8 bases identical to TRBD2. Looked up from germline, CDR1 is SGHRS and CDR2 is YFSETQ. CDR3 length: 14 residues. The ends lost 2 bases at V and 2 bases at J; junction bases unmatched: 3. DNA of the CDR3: TGCGCCAGCAGCTTCGGACTAGCACCCTACGAGCAGTACTTC. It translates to CASSFGLAPYEQYF.

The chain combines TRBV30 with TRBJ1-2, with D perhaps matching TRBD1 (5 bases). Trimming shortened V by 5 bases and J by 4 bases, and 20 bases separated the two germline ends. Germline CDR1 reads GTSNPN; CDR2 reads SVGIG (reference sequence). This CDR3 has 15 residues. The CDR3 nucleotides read TGTGCCTGGCTTCCCCCAACAGGAGGGTCCTATGGCTACACCTTC. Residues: CAWLPPTGGSYGYTF.

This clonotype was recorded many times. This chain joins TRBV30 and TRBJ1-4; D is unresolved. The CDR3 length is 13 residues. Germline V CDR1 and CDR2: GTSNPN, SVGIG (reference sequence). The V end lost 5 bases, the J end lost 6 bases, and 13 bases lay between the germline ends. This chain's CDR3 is CAWAIDGYEKLFF. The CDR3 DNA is TGTGCCTGGGCTATTGACGGCTATGAAAAACTGTTTTTT.

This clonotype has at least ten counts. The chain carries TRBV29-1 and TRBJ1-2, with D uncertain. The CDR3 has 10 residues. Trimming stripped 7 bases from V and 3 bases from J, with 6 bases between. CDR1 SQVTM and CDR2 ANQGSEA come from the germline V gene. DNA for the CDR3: TGCAGCGCTGAGTACTATGGCTACACCTTC. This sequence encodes CSAEYYGYTF.

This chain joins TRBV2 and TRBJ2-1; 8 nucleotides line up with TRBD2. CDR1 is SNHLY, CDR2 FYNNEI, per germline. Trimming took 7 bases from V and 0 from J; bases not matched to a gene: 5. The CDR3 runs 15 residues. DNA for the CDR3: TGTGCCAGCATAAGGGCGGGAGGCTCCTACAATGAGCAGTTCTTC. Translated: CASIRAGGSYNEQFF.

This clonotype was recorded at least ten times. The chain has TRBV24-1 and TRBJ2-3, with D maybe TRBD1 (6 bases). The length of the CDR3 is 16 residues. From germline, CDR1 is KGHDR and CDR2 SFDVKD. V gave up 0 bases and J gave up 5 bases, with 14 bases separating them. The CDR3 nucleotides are TGTGCCACCAGTGATTTGCAGGGGCAGGACCAAGATACGCAGTATTTT. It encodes CATSDLQGQDQDTQYF.

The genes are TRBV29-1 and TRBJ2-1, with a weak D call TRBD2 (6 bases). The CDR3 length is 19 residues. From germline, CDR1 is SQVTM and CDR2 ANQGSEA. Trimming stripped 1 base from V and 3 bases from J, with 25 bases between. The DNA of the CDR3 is TGCAGCGTTGAAGTTGGCAGGACGGACTACCACCGGAGCTACAATGAGCAGTTCTTC. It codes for CSVEVGRTDYHRSYNEQFF.

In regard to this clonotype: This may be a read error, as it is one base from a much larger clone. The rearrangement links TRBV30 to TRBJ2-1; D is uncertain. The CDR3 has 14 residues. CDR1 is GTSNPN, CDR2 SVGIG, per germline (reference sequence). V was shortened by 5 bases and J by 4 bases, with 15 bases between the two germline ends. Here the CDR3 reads CAWVLSSFYNEQFF. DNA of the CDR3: TGTGCCTGGGTGTTGTCCTCCTTTTACAATGAGCAGTTCTTC.

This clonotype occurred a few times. The CDR3 reads CSAPGQGIYEQYF. The CDR3 DNA sequence: TGCAGTGCCCCGGGACAGGGGATTTACGAGCAGTACTTC. The chain joins TRBV20-1 to TRBJ2-7; TRBD1 aligns across 10 bases. In germline, CDR1 is DFQATT, CDR2 SNEGSKA (reference sequence). V shed 6 bases and J 4 bases; nucleotides not matched to a gene: 6. CDR3 size: 13 residues.

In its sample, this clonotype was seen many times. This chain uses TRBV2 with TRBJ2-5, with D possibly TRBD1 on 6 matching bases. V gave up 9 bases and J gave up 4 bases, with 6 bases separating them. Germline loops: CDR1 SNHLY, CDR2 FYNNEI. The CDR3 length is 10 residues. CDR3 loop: CARGGETQYF. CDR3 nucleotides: TGTGCCAGAGGGGGAGAGACCCAGTACTTC.

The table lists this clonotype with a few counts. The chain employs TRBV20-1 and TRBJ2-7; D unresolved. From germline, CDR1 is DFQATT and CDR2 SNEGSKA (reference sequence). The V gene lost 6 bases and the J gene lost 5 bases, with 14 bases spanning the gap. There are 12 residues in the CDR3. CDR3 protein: CSAVRQVDEQYF. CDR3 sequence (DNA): TGCAGTGCGGTGCGTCAGGTTGACGAGCAGTACTTC.

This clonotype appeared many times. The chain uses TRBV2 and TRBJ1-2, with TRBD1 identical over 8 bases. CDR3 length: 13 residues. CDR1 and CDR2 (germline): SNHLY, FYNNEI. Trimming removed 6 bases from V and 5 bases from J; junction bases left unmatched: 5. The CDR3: CASRTGTGYGYTF. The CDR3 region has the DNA TGTGCCAGCAGGACCGGGACAGGTTATGGCTACACCTTC.

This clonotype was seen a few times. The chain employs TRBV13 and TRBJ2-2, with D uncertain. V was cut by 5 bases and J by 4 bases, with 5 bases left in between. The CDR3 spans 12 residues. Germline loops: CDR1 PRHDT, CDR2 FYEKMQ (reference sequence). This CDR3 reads CASSDTTGELFF. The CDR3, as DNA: TGTGCCAGCAGCGATACCACCGGGGAGCTGTTTTTT.

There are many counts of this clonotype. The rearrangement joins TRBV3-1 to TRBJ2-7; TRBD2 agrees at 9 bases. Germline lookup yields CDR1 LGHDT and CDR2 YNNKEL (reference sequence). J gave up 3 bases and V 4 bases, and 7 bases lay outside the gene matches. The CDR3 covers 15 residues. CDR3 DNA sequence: TGTGCCAGCAGCCCCCCTAGCGGGATAGTCTACGAGCAGTACTTC. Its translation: CASSPPSGIVYEQYF.

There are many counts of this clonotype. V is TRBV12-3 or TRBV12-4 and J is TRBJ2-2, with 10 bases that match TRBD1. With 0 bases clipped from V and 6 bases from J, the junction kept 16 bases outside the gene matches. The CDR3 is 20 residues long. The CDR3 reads CASSLAKRQGAGRRAGELFF. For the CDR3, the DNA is TGTGCCAGCAGTTTAGCGAAGAGACAGGGGGCGGGGAGGCGAGCCGGGGAGCTGTTTTTT.

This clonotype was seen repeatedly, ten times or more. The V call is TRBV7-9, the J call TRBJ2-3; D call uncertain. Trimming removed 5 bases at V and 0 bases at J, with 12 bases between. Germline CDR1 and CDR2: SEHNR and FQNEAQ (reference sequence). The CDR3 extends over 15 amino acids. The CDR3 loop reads CASSTHLSSTDTQYF. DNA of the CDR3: TGTGCCAGCAGCACCCACCTATCTAGCACAGATACGCAGTATTTT.

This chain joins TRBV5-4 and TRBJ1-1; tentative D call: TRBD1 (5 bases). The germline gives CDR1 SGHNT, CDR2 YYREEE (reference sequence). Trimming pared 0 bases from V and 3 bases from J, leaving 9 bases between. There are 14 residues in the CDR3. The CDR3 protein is CASSLGAGDTEAFF. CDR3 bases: TGTGCCAGCAGCTTGGGGGCGGGGGACACTGAAGCTTTCTTT.

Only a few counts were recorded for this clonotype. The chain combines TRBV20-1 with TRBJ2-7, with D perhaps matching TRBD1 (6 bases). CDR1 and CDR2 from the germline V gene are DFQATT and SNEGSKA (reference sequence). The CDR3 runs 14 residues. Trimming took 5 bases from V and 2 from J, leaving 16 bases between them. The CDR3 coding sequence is TGCAGTGCTCGTGAAAAGGGACAACCCTACGAGCAGTACTTC. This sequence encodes CSAREKGQPYEQYF.

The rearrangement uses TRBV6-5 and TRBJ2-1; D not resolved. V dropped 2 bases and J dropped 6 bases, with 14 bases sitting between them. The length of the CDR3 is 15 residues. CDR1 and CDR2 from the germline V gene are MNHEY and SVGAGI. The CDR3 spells CASSYGRDQFNEQFF. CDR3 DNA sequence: TGTGCCAGCAGTTACGGAAGGGATCAGTTCAATGAGCAGTTCTTC.